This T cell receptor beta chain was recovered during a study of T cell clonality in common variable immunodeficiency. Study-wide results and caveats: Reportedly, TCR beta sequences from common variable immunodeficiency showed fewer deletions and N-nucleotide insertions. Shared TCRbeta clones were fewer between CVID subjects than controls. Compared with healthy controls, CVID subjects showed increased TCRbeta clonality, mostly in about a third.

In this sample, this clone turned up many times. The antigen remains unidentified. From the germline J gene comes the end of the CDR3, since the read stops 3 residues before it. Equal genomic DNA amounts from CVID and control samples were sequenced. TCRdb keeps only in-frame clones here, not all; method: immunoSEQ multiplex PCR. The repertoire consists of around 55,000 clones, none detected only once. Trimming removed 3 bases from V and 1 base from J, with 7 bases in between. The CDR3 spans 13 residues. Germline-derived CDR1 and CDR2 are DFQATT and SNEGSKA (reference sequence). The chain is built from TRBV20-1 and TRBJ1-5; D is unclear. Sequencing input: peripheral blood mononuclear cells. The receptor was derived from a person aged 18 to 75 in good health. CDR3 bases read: TGCAGTGCTAGCCCAGTGAGCAATCAGCCC. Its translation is CSASPVSNQP. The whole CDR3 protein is CSASPVSNQPQHF.